The table lists the clone carrying this TCR beta chain with many counts. Antigen unknown. This entry belongs to a study of tumor-infiltrating lymphocytes in primary liver carcinoma. On the study more broadly: Measuring roughly 4.2 to 10 cm across, the tumors were staged as T1-T3 N0M0. Productive TCRbeta reads per sample were roughly 3.5 to 7.5 million, not differing by tissue. Study-wide results and limits: When set against blood, tumors had a significantly higher top-250-clone fraction (p = 0.039).

With approximately 500 ng total RNA as template and a constant-region primer, TCR beta cDNA was made. Sequencing libraries for TCR beta derived from three nested multiplex PCR rounds that used slightly modified ARM-PCR. It was with TRBV1-TRBV30 forward primers and a C-beta reverse primer that the first two PCR rounds were run, at roughly 11 cycles each. Via MiXCR, TCRdb re-called the multiplex PCR reads, giving one row per CDR3 protein. The sample shows 200,000 or so distinct CDR3 sequences, less than 75% of them seen only once. Germline CDR1 and CDR2: SGHVS and FQNEAQ. CDR3 length: 17 amino acids. The V segment lost 5 bases and the J segment 4 bases; nucleotides outside the gene matches: 15. Germline DNA was also extracted, and blood RNA was taken from unsorted whole blood.

This sequence joins TRBV7-8 and TRBJ2-3; 7 bases fit TRBD2. This receptor was obtained from a woman aged 60-75 years with primary liver carcinoma and hepatitis B virus infection. The sequenced material came from peripheral blood. The CDR3 sequence: CASSPHIGGRFADTQYF. CDR3 DNA sequence: TGTGCCAGCAGCCCCCATATAGGCGGGAGATTCGCAGATACGCAGTATTTT.